This T cell receptor (beta chain) was profiled in a study of CD8+CD57+ T cells in acquired aplastic anemia. The overall study: Mean DNA quantity obtained from sorted CD4+ and CD8+ cells was around 2.9 ug. Study-level points and caveats: The study identified roughly 29 CD8+ CDR3 sequences shared by patients and controls. Levels of CD8+ Simpson's diversity were not significantly distinct in patients versus controls.

Profiling of TCR beta VDJ combinations and CDR3 sequences used genomic DNA as template. TCRdb re-analysed the reads in MiXCR, keeping a single row per CDR3 protein. The profile shows 150,000 to 200,000 distinct CDR3 sequences, 48% of them singletons. Patients picked for sequencing had shown CD8+CD57+ cell expansion detected by flow cytometry. Diagnosis of severe acquired aplastic anemia applied to all patients. Germline assignment: CDR1 SGHTS and CDR2 YDEGEE. This CDR3 has 15 amino acids. The junction had 4 bases not matched to a gene; V was cut back by 4 bases and J by 0 bases. The table lists this clonotype with a few counts. Its antigen is unidentified.

Sequenced input: sorted CD4+, CD8+, or CD8+CD57+ T cells (not recorded which) from PBMCs. The sequence derives from a human donor with aplastic anemia. The V gene is TRBV5-8, the J gene TRBJ1-5; 7 nucleotides match TRBD1. The CDR3 spells CASSPQGYSNQPQHF. As DNA, the CDR3 is TGTGCCAGCAGCCCACAGGGGTATAGCAATCAGCCCCAGCATTTT.